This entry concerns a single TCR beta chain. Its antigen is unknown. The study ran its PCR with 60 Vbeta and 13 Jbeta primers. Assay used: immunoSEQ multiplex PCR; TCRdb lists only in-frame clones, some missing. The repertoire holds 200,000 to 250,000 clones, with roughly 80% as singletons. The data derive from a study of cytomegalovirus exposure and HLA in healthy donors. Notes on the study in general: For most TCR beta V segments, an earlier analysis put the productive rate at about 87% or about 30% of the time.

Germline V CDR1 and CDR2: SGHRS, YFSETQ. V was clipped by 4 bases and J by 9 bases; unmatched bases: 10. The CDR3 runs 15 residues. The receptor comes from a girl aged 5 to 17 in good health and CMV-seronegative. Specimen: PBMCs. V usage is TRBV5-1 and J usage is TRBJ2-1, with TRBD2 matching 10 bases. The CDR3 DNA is TGCGCCAGCAGCGCATCTAGCGGGAGTAGGACTGAGCAGTTCTTC. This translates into CASSASSGSRTEQFF.